A selection of T cell receptor beta chains follows, all from one sample in a study of OX40 agonist ivuxolimab in advanced cancers. The method was immunoSEQ multiplex PCR; TCRdb's version includes in-frame clones alone and lacks a portion of them. This table has approximately 66,000 clones, approximately 83% appearing once. The sequencing used CD4+ or CD8+ T cells sorted from blood, collected in a trial of the OX40 agonist ivuxolimab. The source of these receptors is an adult with an advanced solid tumor such as melanoma, head and neck, liver or kidney cancer. CDR3s include the opening cysteine and the closing phenylalanine or tryptophan. Each record gives: J gene, V gene, D gene, clone size, CDR3 DNA, CDR3 protein. A D gene is named only where the DNA matches it firmly. Only part of the rows carry a size: once, few, many, or a class if the clone is expanded.

TRBJ2-2 | TRBV7-9 | NA | NA | TGTGCCAGCAGCCCCGGCTCTCTTAACACCGGGGAGCTGTTTTTT | CASSPGSLNTGELFF
TRBJ2-1 | TRBV15 | TRBD2 | NA | TGTGCCACCAGCAGAGCCCCCGGTTGGAGTAGCGGGAGGAATGAGCAGTTCTTC | CATSRAPGWSSGRNEQFF
TRBJ1-3 | TRBV5-6 | NA | NA | TGTGCCAGCAGCCGGGGGCAGGGGCGCTCTGGAAACACCATATATTTT | CASSRGQGRSGNTIYF
TRBJ1-2 | TRBV30 | TRBD1 | few | TGTGCCTGGAGTACAGGGGGGCACTATGGCTACACCTTC | CAWSTGGHYGYTF
TRBJ1-5 | TRBV27 | NA | NA | TGTGCCAGCACCCGATCCGGGACGGACAATCAGCCCCAGCATTTT | CASTRSGTDNQPQHF
TRBJ1-1 | TRBV29-1 | NA | NA | TGCAGCGTTGGGCCTCGGGGCTTGAACACTGAAGCTTTCTTT | CSVGPRGLNTEAFF
TRBJ2-6 | TRBV28 | NA | NA | TGTGCCAGCAGTTTATCAGGGTTCTCTGGGGCCAACGTCCTGACTTTC | CASSLSGFSGANVLTF
TRBJ1-6 | TRBV5-8 | NA | NA | TGTGCCAGCAGCGGCTACGACTCGAGCTCCTATAATTCACCCCTCCACTTT | CASSGYDSSSYNSPLHF
TRBJ1-1 | TRBV7-2 | TRBD1 | NA | TGTGCCAGCAGCAAGGGACAGCGGAACACTGAAGCTTTCTTT | CASSKGQRNTEAFF
TRBJ1-1 | TRBV30 | NA | few | TGTGCCTGGGGGAGAGGGGAGACTGAAGCTTTCTTT | CAWGRGETEAFF
TRBJ1-1 | TRBV18 | TRBD1 | NA | TGTGCCAGCTCACCCACAGGGGAGAACACTGAAGCTTTCTTT | CASSPTGENTEAFF
TRBJ1-4 | TRBV6-5 | NA | NA | TGTGCCAGCAGTTACGCCCACAGGGAGGAAAAACTGTTTTTT | CASSYAHREEKLFF
TRBJ2-3 | TRBV11-2 | TRBD1 | NA | TGTGCCAGCAGGCAAGGACAGGCTGCCGGCACAGATACGCAGTATTTT | CASRQGQAAGTDTQYF
TRBJ1-5 | TRBV19 | NA | NA | TGTGCCAGTAGTTCCCCCCGGATCGATCAGCCCCAGCATTTT | CASSSPRIDQPQHF
TRBJ2-2 | TRBV9 | NA | once | TGTGCCAGCAGCCCGCGGACATTAAACACCGGGGAGCTGTTTTTT | CASSPRTLNTGELFF
TRBJ1-2 | TRBV6-1 | NA | NA | TGTGCCAGCAGTGTAGGAACGAACTATGGCTACACCTTC | CASSVGTNYGYTF
TRBJ1-6 | TRBV15 | TRBD1 | NA | TGTGCCACCAGCATCGCCCCTAGGGGGCCACCCTATAATTCACCCCTCCACTTT | CATSIAPRGPPYNSPLHF
TRBJ1-2 | TRBV27 | TRBD1 | NA | TGTGCCAGCAGTTGGGGGACAGGGAACTATGGCTACACCTTC | CASSWGTGNYGYTF
TRBJ1-1 | TRBV14 | NA | NA | TGTGCCAGCAGCCAAGACAGGGGAGTGTGGGGTGAAGCTTTCTTT | CASSQDRGVWGEAFF
TRBJ2-1 | TRBV18 | NA | NA | TGTGCCAGCTCTCTCTCAGGGGCCCGATACAATGAGCAGTTCTTC | CASSLSGARYNEQFF
TRBJ2-1 | TRBV6-4 | NA | NA | TGTGCCAGCAGTGGCCTCCCGGGGAATGAGCAGTTCTTC | CASSGLPGNEQFF
TRBJ2-3 | TRBV19 | NA | NA | TGTGCCAGTAGCTTTCAGGCGGGAACAACCACAGATACGCAGTATTTT | CASSFQAGTTTDTQYF
TRBJ2-7 | TRBV7-2 | TRBD2 | few | TGTGCCAGCAGCTTACGGACTAGCGGGAGTAGCTCCTACGAGCAGTACTTC | CASSLRTSGSSSYEQYF
TRBJ2-3 | TRBV4-2 | NA | NA | TGTGCCAGCAGCCCTGGGGGGGACAGGAGAGATACGCAGTATTTT | CASSPGGDRRDTQYF
TRBJ2-7 | TRBV7-8 | TRBD1 | NA | TGTGCCAGCAGCTTAGTCGGGCAGGGGGCGAGAGAGCAGTACTTC | CASSLVGQGAREQYF
TRBJ1-1 | TRBV6-5 | NA | NA | TGTGCCAGCAGTCCTGGTTCCCTCGTGAACACTGAAGCTTTCTTT | CASSPGSLVNTEAFF
TRBJ2-5 | TRBV28 | TRBD2 | NA | TGTGCCAGCAGTCCCCCTAAAACTAGCGGGAGAGAGACCCAGTACTTC | CASSPPKTSGRETQYF
TRBJ2-2 | TRBV6-5 | NA | NA | TGTGCCAGCAGTTACAGGCCCGATGTGCCCGGGGAGCTGTTTTTT | CASSYRPDVPGELFF
TRBJ1-1 | TRBV27 | NA | NA | TGTGCCAGCAGTCTAGTCCCGGGGGGGCACACTGAAGCTTTCTTT | CASSLVPGGHTEAFF
TRBJ1-2 | TRBV27 | TRBD1 | NA | TGTGCCAGCAGCGACAGGGGCTCTGGCTACACCTTC | CASSDRGSGYTF
TRBJ2-3 | TRBV27 | NA | NA | TGTGCCAGCAGTTCTCGACTAGGTACGGATACGCAGTATTTT | CASSSRLGTDTQYF
TRBJ1-2 | TRBV15 | NA | NA | TGTGCCACCAGCAGACGCTTGGGATGGGCCTCTAACTATGGCTACACCTTC | CATSRRLGWASNYGYTF
TRBJ2-1 | TRBV15 | NA | NA | TGTGCCACCAGCAGAGATCCGGGGGTCAATGAGCAGTTCTTC | CATSRDPGVNEQFF
TRBJ2-7 | TRBV23-1 | NA | NA | TGCGCCAGCAGTCAATCGCGAACAGACAACTACGAGCAGTACTTC | CASSQSRTDNYEQYF
TRBJ2-1 | TRBV2 | NA | NA | TGTGCCAGCAGTGAAATAGTGGGCTCCTACAATGAGCAGTTCTTC | CASSEIVGSYNEQFF
TRBJ1-5 | TRBV7-6 | NA | few | TGTGCCAGCAGCCCGTCGCCGGGGGGGAATCAGCCCCAGCATTTT | CASSPSPGGNQPQHF
TRBJ2-1 | TRBV27 | TRBD2 | NA | TGTGCCAGCAGTTTATCGTTTGGACTAGCGGGGGGGAATGAGCAGTTCTTC | CASSLSFGLAGGNEQFF
TRBJ2-1 | TRBV7-2 | NA | NA | TGTGCCAGCAGCCTCTCGAATGAGCAGTTCTTC | CASSLSNEQFF
TRBJ2-1 | TRBV2 | NA | NA | TGTGCCAGCCGCGTCGGGACCACCACAAACGGAGAGCAGTTCTTC | CASRVGTTTNGEQFF
TRBJ1-5 | TRBV7-3 | TRBD1 | NA | TGTGCCAGCTCTCAGACAGGGGGCGACGGTCAGCCCCAGCATTTT | CASSQTGGDGQPQHF
TRBJ1-2 | TRBV18 | NA | NA | TGTGCCAGCTCACCAAGGGAACAGGGCCATGGCTACACCTTC | CASSPREQGHGYTF
TRBJ1-2 | TRBV27 | TRBD1 | NA | TGTGCCAGCAGTTCCGTGGACAGGGGTGATGGCTACACCTTC | CASSSVDRGDGYTF
TRBJ1-6 | TRBV7-9 | NA | NA | TGTGCCAGCAGCTTATACGGACGAGGGGCGGCTTCACCCCTCCACTTT | CASSLYGRGAASPLHF
TRBJ2-7 | TRBV11-2 | NA | NA | TGTGCCAGCAGCATCCGGGACCTGAGCTCCTACGAGCAGTACTTC | CASSIRDLSSYEQYF
TRBJ1-3 | TRBV7-3 | NA | once | TGTGCCAGCAGCCCGACTGTCGGTGGAAACACCATATATTTT | CASSPTVGGNTIYF
TRBJ2-1 | TRBV6-1 | NA | NA | TGTGCCAGCAGTGAGAGGAATGAGCAGTTCTTC | CASSERNEQFF
TRBJ2-2 | TRBV9 | TRBD1 | NA | TGTGCCAGCAGCGTAGTCGCAGGGGGCGCGAGGACCGGGGAGCTGTTTTTT | CASSVVAGGARTGELFF
TRBJ2-1 | TRBV5-1 | NA | few | TGCGCCAGCAGCTTGGCCTTGGACAGTGGAATTTCTCAAAACAATGAGCAGTTCTTC | CASSLALDSGISQNNEQFF
TRBJ1-5 | TRBV19 | NA | NA | TGTGCCAGTAGTATAGATCGGGATCAGCCCCAGCATTTT | CASSIDRDQPQHF
TRBJ2-5 | TRBV9 | NA | NA | TGTGCCAGCAGCGTGACAGCCCGGGGGGAGACCCAGTACTTC | CASSVTARGETQYF
TRBJ1-6 | TRBV19 | NA | NA | TGTGCCAGTAGGCCGGGGGGTACAGAATATAATTCACCCCTCCACTTT | CASRPGGTEYNSPLHF
TRBJ1-1 | TRBV9 | NA | NA | TGTGCCAGCAGCGTATCCCAAGCTGAAACAGGGACGAGGAACACTGAAGCTTTCTTT | CASSVSQAETGTRNTEAFF
TRBJ2-5 | TRBV30 | NA | once | TGTGCCTGGAGCACAACGGGGTCGGAGACCCAGTACTTC | CAWSTTGSETQYF
TRBJ1-1 | TRBV6-6 | NA | NA | TGTGCCAGCAGTACCTCGGGCGCCCGTGAAGCTTTCTTT | CASSTSGAREAFF
TRBJ2-3 | TRBV4-1 | TRBD1 | NA | TGCGCCAGCAGCCAAGGAGAAATGGGACAGCATACGCAGTATTTT | CASSQGEMGQHTQYF